Listed below are T cell receptor beta chains from one sample, sequenced in a study of shared clonotypes between healthy human individuals. TCRdb keeps only in-frame clones here, not all; method: immunoSEQ multiplex PCR. The table shows 600,000 to 750,000 clones, with 90% occurring only once. Material: memory CD8+ T cells from PBMCs. The receptors here all came from a man aged 18 to 35 in good health. Some clones in this sample may be carry-over from other donors' samples. Both conserved end residues are part of each CDR3. The D gene is left open where the match is weak. Clone size appears in some rows only: once, few, many, or a class for an expanded clone.

CASSSPGLAGGETQYF	TGTGCCAGCAGCTCTCCGGGACTAGCGGGTGGAGAGACCCAGTACTTC	TRBV28	-	TRBD2	TRBJ2-5
CATSSGSGSIGGELFF	TGTGCCACCAGCAGTGGGAGCGGGAGTATTGGCGGGGAGCTGTTTTTT	TRBV15	-	TRBD2	TRBJ2-2
CASSVVPGGGSGNTIYF	TGTGCCAGCAGCGTAGTTCCAGGGGGCGGATCTGGAAACACCATATATTTT	TRBV9	-	TRBD1	TRBJ1-3
CASSQVDGLGEAFF	TGCGCCAGCAGCCAAGTGGACGGTCTGGGTGAAGCTTTCTTT	TRBV4-1	-	-	TRBJ1-1
CASSSLAGGPGETQYF	TGTGCCAGCAGCTCATTAGCGGGAGGGCCTGGGGAGACCCAGTACTTC	TRBV5-4	-	TRBD2	TRBJ2-5
CASSFFSGRDQYF	TGTGCCAGCAGCTTTTTTAGCGGGAGGGATCAGTACTTC	TRBV7-3	-	TRBD2	TRBJ2-7
CASSPLSGVTYEQYF	TGTGCCAGCAGCCCCCTGAGTGGCGTGACCTACGAGCAGTACTTC	TRBV14	-	-	TRBJ2-7
CATSRDLALPRSYNEQFF	TGTGCCACCAGCAGAGATTTAGCCCTTCCACGCTCCTACAATGAGCAGTTCTTC	TRBV15	-	-	TRBJ2-1
CASSSGTGWNTEAFF	TGTGCCAGCAGCTCCGGGACAGGGTGGAACACTGAAGCTTTCTTT	TRBV6-5	once	TRBD1	TRBJ1-1
CASTRVSSDTQYF	TGTGCCAGCACCCGGGTGTCTTCAGATACGCAGTATTTT	TRBV6-6	-	-	TRBJ2-3
CATSRDVGGIDEQYF	TGTGCCACCAGCAGAGATGTAGGCGGGATCGACGAGCAGTACTTC	TRBV15	-	-	TRBJ2-7
CASSLWRDQPQHF	TGTGCCAGCTCACTTTGGCGAGATCAGCCCCAGCATTTT	TRBV27	-	-	TRBJ1-5
CASSLTGGPYNEQFF	TGTGCCAGCAGCCTGACAGGGGGACCCTACAATGAGCAGTTCTTC	TRBV11-2	-	TRBD1	TRBJ2-1
CSAMGQSYEQYF	TGCAGCGCCATGGGACAGAGCTACGAGCAGTACTTC	TRBV29-1	-	TRBD1	TRBJ2-7
CASSVWTRYEQYF	TGTGCCAGCAGTGTGTGGACCCGATACGAGCAGTACTTC	TRBV2	-	-	TRBJ2-7
CASSPQGEGNQPQHF	TGTGCCAGTAGTCCACAGGGTGAGGGCAATCAGCCCCAGCATTTT	TRBV19	-	-	TRBJ1-5
CASTTRQSYEQYF	TGTGCCAGCACCACGCGCCAGAGCTACGAGCAGTACTTC	TRBV28	once	-	TRBJ2-7
CASSLARTLGADTQYF	TGTGCCAGCAGCTTAGCGCGGACCCTAGGCGCAGATACGCAGTATTTT	TRBV7-9	-	-	TRBJ2-3
CASSFTGGNEQYF	TGTGCCAGCAGTTTTACCGGGGGGAACGAGCAGTACTTC	TRBV27	-	TRBD2	TRBJ2-7
CASSLLGLAGGEQYF	TGCGCCAGCAGCTTACTGGGACTAGCTGGGGGCGAGCAGTACTTC	TRBV5-1	-	TRBD2	TRBJ2-7
CASSQQEMYQPQHF	TGTGCCAGCAGCCAACAGGAGATGTATCAGCCCCAGCATTTT	TRBV9	-	-	TRBJ1-5
CASTAGVGQPQHF	TGTGCCAGCACCGCCGGGGTCGGCCAGCCCCAGCATTTT	TRBV28	-	-	TRBJ1-5
CASSLIGDGIRGTEAFF	TGTGCCAGCAGCCTAATAGGGGACGGTATCCGGGGCACTGAAGCTTTCTTT	TRBV4-2	-	-	TRBJ1-1
CASKNRQLGVDEQFF	TGTGCCAGCAAAAACCGACAGCTCGGGGTAGATGAGCAGTTCTTC	TRBV28	-	-	TRBJ2-1
CASSPTGYYGYTF	TGTGCCAGCAGCCCAACAGGGTACTATGGCTACACCTTC	TRBV4-2	-	-	TRBJ1-2
CASSGLAYNEQFF	TGTGCCAGCTCTGGACTAGCCTACAATGAGCAGTTCTTC	TRBV28	-	TRBD2	TRBJ2-1
CASRPTPWAFF	TGTGCCAGCAGGCCGACGCCCTGGGCTTTCTTT	TRBV11-2	-	-	TRBJ1-1
CASSPQPGLGGGNEQFF	TGTGCCAGCAGTCCCCAACCCGGACTAGGAGGTGGCAATGAGCAGTTCTTC	TRBV13	-	TRBD2	TRBJ2-1
CASSLTGVQETQYF	TGTGCCAGCAGCTTAACGGGGGTACAAGAGACCCAGTACTTC	TRBV7-3	-	-	TRBJ2-5
CASSQVFVDEQYF	TGTGCCAGCAGCCAGGTGTTTGTGGACGAGCAGTACTTC	TRBV14	-	-	TRBJ2-7
CASSLFQSPMNTEAFF	TGTGCCAGCAGTTTATTTCAAAGTCCCATGAACACTGAAGCTTTCTTT	TRBV27	-	-	TRBJ1-1